These T cell receptor beta chains were read from a single sample in a study of blood T cell repertoires in COVID-19. Only in-frame clones appear in the TCRdb table, and some are missing; sequencing was by immunoSEQ multiplex PCR. Altogether 60,000 to 80,000 clones are present, 70% to 90% being singletons, with the ten largest covering approximately 1.2%. The sample taken for sequencing was peripheral blood. The receptors come from an elderly woman with acute or convalescent COVID-19. Each CDR3 is given with its conserved first and last residue. A D gene is named only where the DNA matches it firmly. Only some rows state a clone size, as once, few, many or a class for expanded clones.

clone size	D gene	V gene	J gene	CDR3 protein	CDR3 DNA
NA	TRBD2	TRBV10-2	TRBJ2-7	CASSESGTSSHEQYF	TGCGCCAGCAGTGAAAGTGGGACTAGCAGCCACGAGCAGTACTTC
NA	NA	TRBV4-1	TRBJ2-5	CASSRGGGAGEETQYF	TGCGCCAGCAGCCGCGGTGGAGGCGCCGGGGAGGAGACCCAGTACTTC
NA	NA	TRBV30	TRBJ1-5	CAWSFVGDQPQHF	TGTGCCTGGAGTTTTGTCGGGGATCAGCCCCAGCATTTT
few	NA	TRBV7-2	TRBJ2-3	CASSLAREDTQYF	TGTGCCAGCAGCTTAGCCCGGGAGGATACGCAGTATTTT
NA	NA	TRBV7-9	TRBJ1-4	CASSLAEINEKLFF	TGTGCCAGCAGCTTAGCAGAGATTAATGAAAAACTGTTTTTT
NA	TRBD1	TRBV19	TRBJ1-4	CASSNQGALWEKLFF	TGTGCCAGTAGCAACCAGGGGGCCCTCTGGGAAAAACTGTTTTTT
NA	NA	TRBV6-6	TRBJ1-1	CASSYAAFGRNTEAFF	TGTGCCAGCAGTTACGCGGCGTTCGGGAGGAACACTGAAGCTTTCTTT
once	NA	TRBV19	TRBJ1-2	CASNADSGYRYGYTF	TGTGCCAGTAATGCGGACAGTGGGTACCGGTATGGCTACACCTTC
NA	NA	TRBV18	TRBJ1-3	CASSPTASGNTIYF	TGTGCCAGCTCACCGACAGCCTCTGGAAACACCATATATTTT
NA	NA	TRBV10-3	TRBJ1-5	CASAGLDNQPQHF	TGTGCCTCGGCGGGGTTGGACAATCAGCCCCAGCATTTT
NA	NA	TRBV15	TRBJ1-4	CATSRDPGMREKLFF	TGTGCCACCAGCAGAGATCCAGGGATGAGGGAAAAACTGTTTTTT
NA	NA	TRBV2	TRBJ1-2	CASLPASVNYGYTF	TGTGCCAGCCTCCCTGCGTCGGTTAACTATGGCTACACCTTC
NA	NA	TRBV19	TRBJ1-1	CASIRGRPGTEAFF	TGTGCCAGTATCAGAGGGAGGCCGGGAACTGAAGCTTTCTTT
NA	NA	TRBV19	TRBJ1-3	CASRPKGEPGDTIYF	TGTGCCAGTCGTCCCAAGGGAGAACCAGGGGACACCATATATTTT
NA	TRBD1	TRBV28	TRBJ2-7	CASSLSGQGIYEQYF	TGTGCCAGCAGTTTATCCGGACAGGGGATATACGAGCAGTACTTC
NA	NA	TRBV14	TRBJ1-2	CASSQSTGLGYTF	TGTGCCAGCAGCCAATCCACAGGGCTTGGCTACACCTTC
few	TRBD1	TRBV18	TRBJ2-2	CASSPGDRTTGELFF	TGTGCCAGCTCACCGGGGGACAGGACCACCGGGGAGCTGTTTTTT
NA	TRBD1	TRBV6-2/TRBV6-3	TRBJ2-2	CASSATGGNTGELFF	TGTGCCAGCAGCGCGACAGGGGGCAACACCGGGGAGCTGTTTTTT
NA	NA	TRBV30	TRBJ2-7	CAWSVAAYEQYF	TGTGCCTGGAGTGTAGCGGCCTACGAGCAGTACTTC
NA	TRBD2	TRBV18	TRBJ2-7	CASSAERGAYEQYF	TGTGCCAGCTCAGCCGAGCGGGGGGCCTACGAGCAGTACTTC
NA	TRBD2	TRBV9	TRBJ2-1	CASSLTSASNNEQFF	TGTGCCAGCAGCTTGACTAGCGCATCAAACAATGAGCAGTTCTTC
NA	TRBD1	TRBV18	TRBJ1-5	CASSPQTGESNQPQHF	TGTGCCAGCTCACCGCAGACAGGGGAGAGCAATCAGCCCCAGCATTTT
NA	NA	TRBV14	TRBJ1-2	CASSPTNGYGYTF	TGTGCCAGCAGCCCCACCAACGGTTACGGCTACACCTTC
NA	NA	TRBV19	TRBJ2-1	CASKEAGTYNEQFF	TGTGCCAGTAAGGAGGCGGGCACCTACAATGAGCAGTTCTTC
NA	NA	TRBV5-4	TRBJ2-3	CASSRRQVDVPDTQYF	TGTGCCAGCAGCAGGAGACAGGTAGACGTACCAGATACGCAGTATTTT
NA	TRBD1	TRBV28	TRBJ1-1	CASSSYETGLNTEAFF	TGTGCCAGCAGTTCTTACGAGACAGGGTTGAACACTGAAGCTTTCTTT
NA	TRBD1	TRBV10-3	TRBJ1-5	CAISETGAIQPQHF	TGTGCCATCAGTGAGACAGGGGCTATTCAGCCCCAGCATTTT
NA	NA	TRBV6-1	TRBJ2-4	CASSEQGMKNIQYF	TGTGCCAGCAGTGAACAGGGTATGAAAAACATTCAGTACTTC
NA	NA	TRBV19	TRBJ2-1	CASSISQDGVYNEQFF	TGTGCCAGTAGTATAAGTCAGGACGGGGTCTACAATGAGCAGTTCTTC